These 6 T cell receptor beta chains originate from one sample sequenced in a study of T cell repertoires and Cas9 in healthy adults. TCRdb keeps only in-frame clones here, not all; method: immunoSEQ multiplex PCR. The sample lists about 13,000 clones, nearly 90% occurring once. The sequenced sample was Tregs (CD4+, CD25+, CD127-, CD137-, CD154-) from PBMCs; culture status not recorded. The origin of the receptors is a human donor in good health.

This chain links TRBV4-3 with TRBJ1-2; perhaps TRBD1 as D (5 bases). V was trimmed by 1 base and J by 3 bases, leaving 12 bases between them. There are 15 residues in the CDR3. Germline CDR1 reads LGHNA; CDR2 reads YSLEER. The CDR3 protein is CASSQALPGDYGYTF. CDR3 nucleotide sequence: TGCGCCAGCAGCCAAGCCCTCCCGGGGGACTATGGCTACACCTTC.

The chain uses TRBV27 and TRBJ2-5, with TRBD2 as a possible D gene (6 bases). CDR1 MNHEY and CDR2 SMNVEV come from the germline V gene (reference sequence). V was cut by 3 bases and J by 4 bases, with 27 bases left in between. The CDR3 length is 19 residues. The CDR3 DNA reads as TGTGCCAGCAGTTTCCGGGCGGGGTGGGGGGATGCGTCTACAGAGACCCAGTACTTC. Translated: CASSFRAGWGDASTETQYF.

The genes are TRBV7-2 and TRBJ1-5, with 9 nucleotides matching TRBD1. J gave up 11 bases and V 1 base, and 12 bases lay outside the gene matches. CDR1 is SGHTA and CDR2 is FQGNSA in the germline V gene. This CDR3 contains 16 residues. Here the CDR3 reads CASSLGVFRDRVAQHF. The CDR3 nucleotides read TGTGCCAGCAGCTTAGGGGTTTTTCGGGACAGGGTGGCCCAGCATTTT.

J is TRBJ1-5 and V is TRBV12-5; D is unclear. Germline V CDR1 and CDR2: LGHNT, FRNRAP. The CDR3 length is 15 residues. Trimming pared 0 bases from V and 4 bases from J, leaving 10 bases between. The CDR3 DNA reads as TGTGCTAGTGGTTTGGTACTACAGTTGAATCAGCCCCAGCATTTT. This sequence encodes CASGLVLQLNQPQHF. The full variable domain, with the rest looked up from reference TRBV12-5 and TRBJ1-5, is DARVTQTPRHKVTEMGQEVTMRCQPILGHNTVFWYRQTMMQGLELLAYFRNRAPLDDSGMPKDRFSAEMPDATLATLKIQPSEPRDSAVYFCASGLVLQLNQPQHFGDGTRLSIL.

The chain links TRBV19 to TRBJ2-1; D possibly corresponds to TRBD2 (7 bases). The CDR3 is 14 amino acids. Trimming shortened V by 4 bases and J by 6 bases, and 13 bases separated the two germline ends. The germline V gene encodes CDR1 LNHDA and CDR2 SQIVND (reference sequence). CDR3 in DNA: TGTGCCAGTAGTAAGGGGGGGATTTCCAATGAGCAGTTCTTC. Translating gives CASSKGGISNEQFF.

This clone was observed a few times. The CDR3: CASASLFGTTEGRGYTF. The CDR3 nucleotides are TGTGCTAGTGCCTCATTATTTGGGACAACGGAGGGCCGGGGCTACACCTTC. This chain joins TRBV12-5 and TRBJ1-2; perhaps TRBD1 as D (6 bases). Trimming cost V 7 bases and J 8 bases, with 29 bases left between them. This CDR3 comprises 17 residues. The germline CDR1 and CDR2 sequences are LGHNT and FRNRAP.